Listed below are T cell receptor beta chains from one sample, sequenced in a study of blood T cell repertoires in COVID-19. Profiling relied on immunoSEQ multiplex PCR, and the TCRdb table lists in-frame clones only, not all of them. The table lists some 250,000 clones, around 90% of them singletons, with 7.2% in the top ten. The sequenced sample consisted of peripheral blood. The receptors stem from a man aged 55 to 69 who had recovered from COVID-19. The CDR3 runs from the conserved cysteine through the conserved F or W. A D gene is named only where the DNA matches it firmly. The size field is filled for only some rows; it gives once, few, many or a size class.

>TRBD1|TRBJ1-2|few|TRBV10-3
CAISLNRGEGYGYTF
TGTGCCATCAGCCTTAACAGGGGTGAAGGCTATGGCTACACCTTC
>NA|TRBJ1-1|NA|TRBV18
CASSPNGGTEAFF
TGTGCCAGCTCACCAAACGGGGGTACTGAAGCTTTCTTT
>NA|TRBJ2-3|NA|TRBV24-1
CATSDPGQLADTQYF
TGTGCCACCAGTGACCCAGGACAGTTGGCAGATACGCAGTATTTT
>NA|TRBJ1-6|few|TRBV5-4
CASNWGGGDNSPLHF
TGTGCCAGCAACTGGGGAGGGGGGGATAATTCACCCCTCCACTTT
>NA|TRBJ1-3|NA|TRBV5-1
CASSFGSSTGGNTIYF
TGCGCCAGCAGCTTCGGTTCAAGTACAGGTGGAAACACCATATATTTT
>TRBD1|TRBJ2-7|NA|TRBV9
CASSIRDRGQVEQYF
TGTGCCAGCAGCATCCGGGACAGGGGGCAAGTCGAGCAGTACTTC
>TRBD1|TRBJ2-4|NA|TRBV5-5
CASSFRILGQGENIQYF
TGTGCCAGCAGCTTTAGAATTCTGGGACAGGGGGAAAACATTCAGTACTTC
>TRBD1|TRBJ1-3|NA|TRBV5-1
CASSFGTGGNTIYF
TGCGCCAGCAGCTTCGGGACAGGCGGAAACACCATATATTTT
>NA|TRBJ1-4|NA|TRBV14
CASSRTATNEKLFF
TGTGCCAGCAGTCGCACAGCAACTAATGAAAAACTGTTTTTT
>NA|TRBJ2-2|few|TRBV14
CASSQSRGGNAGELFF
TGTGCCAGCAGCCAATCGAGAGGTGGAAACGCCGGGGAGCTGTTTTTT
>NA|TRBJ1-1|NA|TRBV5-1
CASSSHGGAMNTEAFF
TGCGCCAGCAGCTCCCACGGTGGGGCTATGAACACTGAAGCTTTCTTT
>NA|TRBJ2-3|NA|TRBV19
CASSITGSSSTDTQYF
TGTGCCAGTAGTATAACAGGGAGCTCTAGCACAGATACGCAGTATTTT
>NA|TRBJ2-1|NA|TRBV5-8
CASSRAWGGRNEQFF
TGTGCCAGCAGCCGTGCCTGGGGGGGCAGGAATGAGCAGTTCTTC
>TRBD2|TRBJ2-3|NA|TRBV5-4
CASSLGLAGGADTQYF
TGTGCCAGCAGCTTGGGACTAGCGGGGGGGGCAGATACGCAGTATTTT
>TRBD1|TRBJ2-2|NA|TRBV12-5
CASGLAGTGGDTGELFF
TGTGCTAGTGGTTTGGCCGGGACAGGGGGGGACACCGGGGAGCTGTTTTTT
>TRBD2|TRBJ2-3|NA|TRBV5-5
CASSLELGGYTDTQYF
TGTGCCAGCAGCTTGGAGTTGGGGGGGTACACAGATACGCAGTATTTT
>NA|TRBJ1-1|NA|TRBV9
CASSVADTLNTEAFF
TGTGCCAGCAGCGTAGCGGACACTTTGAACACTGAAGCTTTCTTT
>NA|TRBJ1-6|NA|TRBV7-8
CASSLGYTGAPLHF
TGTGCCAGCAGCTTAGGGTATACGGGGGCACCCCTCCACTTT
>NA|TRBJ1-6|NA|TRBV3-1/TRBV3-2
CASSQGGSSYNSPLHF
TGTGCCAGCAGCCAGGGGGGAAGCTCCTATAATTCACCCCTCCACTTT
>NA|TRBJ1-1|NA|TRBV4-2
CASSQINRGEEAFF
TGTGCCAGCAGCCAAATAAACCGGGGGGAGGAAGCTTTCTTT
>NA|TRBJ2-1|NA|TRBV18
CASSAMEGNEQFF
TGTGCCAGCTCGGCTATGGAGGGGAATGAGCAGTTCTTC
>TRBD2|TRBJ2-3|NA|TRBV9
CASSATSGGMAQYF
TGTGCCAGCAGCGCTACTAGCGGGGGGATGGCGCAGTATTTT
>NA|TRBJ1-4|NA|TRBV5-5
CASSPDRLREKLFF
TGTGCCAGCAGCCCTGACAGGTTAAGGGAAAAACTGTTTTTT
>NA|TRBJ2-5|NA|TRBV3-1/TRBV3-2
CASSHPPGTYQETQYF
TGTGCCAGCAGCCATCCACCGGGAACCTACCAAGAGACCCAGTACTTC
>NA|TRBJ1-6|NA|TRBV7-9
CASSRSQGSPLHF
TGTGCCAGCAGCCGTTCACAGGGTTCACCCCTCCACTTT
>TRBD1|TRBJ2-7|NA|TRBV5-1
CASSPRQGAYEQYF
TGCGCCAGCAGCCCAAGACAGGGGGCCTACGAGCAGTACTTC
>TRBD2|TRBJ2-3|NA|TRBV10-3
CAISRGAGAADTQYF
TGTGCCATCAGCCGGGGAGCGGGGGCCGCAGATACGCAGTATTTT
>NA|TRBJ2-2|NA|TRBV27
CASSLLAGELFF
TGTGCCAGCAGTTTATTAGCCGGGGAGCTGTTTTTT
>NA|TRBJ1-5|NA|TRBV12-3/TRBV12-4
CASSPDRQPQHF
TGTGCCAGCAGTCCGGACAGACAGCCCCAGCATTTT
>NA|TRBJ2-3|NA|TRBV5-1
CASSFGGLADTQYF
TGCGCCAGCAGCTTTGGAGGGTTGGCAGATACGCAGTATTTT
>NA|TRBJ2-3|few|TRBV24-1
CATRATDSPFDTQYF
TGTGCCACCAGGGCTACGGACTCCCCATTCGATACGCAGTATTTT
>NA|TRBJ2-7|NA|TRBV6-5
CASSRGGESYEQYF
TGTGCCAGCTCGAGGGGGGGGGAGTCCTACGAGCAGTACTTC
>NA|TRBJ1-2|NA|TRBV3-1/TRBV3-2
CASSQVPTGLVTPTNYGYTF
TGTGCCAGCAGCCAAGTACCTACAGGGTTAGTAACCCCTACAAACTATGGCTACACCTTC
>NA|TRBJ1-6|NA|TRBV7-9
CASSLGGSTPLHF
TGTGCCAGCAGCTTAGGAGGGTCGACTCCCCTCCACTTT
>NA|TRBJ1-5|few|TRBV7-9
CASSLDPRDQPQHF
TGTGCCAGCAGCTTAGACCCCAGGGATCAGCCCCAGCATTTT
>NA|TRBJ1-5|NA|TRBV18
CASSPGASNQPQHF
TGTGCCAGCTCACCAGGGGCTAGCAATCAGCCCCAGCATTTT
>TRBD2|TRBJ2-7|NA|TRBV3-1/TRBV3-2
CASSQGIAGAYEQYF
TGTGCCAGCAGCCAGGGGATCGCGGGGGCCTACGAGCAGTACTTC
>NA|TRBJ2-3|NA|TRBV7-7
CASSLLQEHTDTQYF
TGTGCCAGCAGCTTACTCCAGGAACACACAGATACGCAGTATTTT
>TRBD1|TRBJ1-6|once|TRBV9
CASSVGQGVSSPLHF
TGTGCCAGCAGCGTCGGACAGGGTGTTAGTTCACCCCTCCACTTT
>TRBD1|TRBJ1-1|NA|TRBV5-4
CASSPGQRTNTEAFF
TGTGCCAGCAGTCCGGGACAGAGGACGAACACTGAAGCTTTCTTT
>NA|TRBJ2-5|once|TRBV5-3
CARSSPPDRPLRETQYF
TGTGCCAGAAGCTCTCCCCCAGACAGGCCTTTAAGGGAGACCCAGTACTTC
>NA|TRBJ2-2|NA|TRBV7-2
CASSSGPGGGELFF
TGTGCCAGCAGCTCAGGACCCGGGGGCGGGGAGCTGTTTTTT
>NA|TRBJ1-2|once|TRBV3-1/TRBV3-2
CASSQGGYGYTF
TGTGCCAGCAGCCAGGGGGGCTATGGCTACACCTTC
>NA|TRBJ2-1|few|TRBV5-1
CASSVRADYNEQFF
TGCGCCAGCAGCGTCCGCGCAGACTATAATGAGCAGTTCTTC
>NA|TRBJ1-4|NA|TRBV6-2/TRBV6-3
CASSSPPGQNPLTTNEKLFF
TGTGCCAGCAGTTCTCCTCCAGGACAAAATCCGCTTACAACTAATGAAAAACTGTTTTTT
>TRBD1|TRBJ2-7|NA|TRBV19
CASNSGGSSYEQYF
TGTGCCAGCAACTCAGGGGGAAGCTCCTACGAGCAGTACTTC
>NA|TRBJ1-4|NA|TRBV2
CATHRGSEKLFF
TGTGCCACCCACCGGGGAAGTGAAAAACTGTTTTTT
>NA|TRBJ1-3|NA|TRBV6-5
CASSYEGNGNTIYF
TGTGCCAGCAGTTACGAGGGAAATGGAAACACCATATATTTT
>NA|TRBJ2-1|NA|TRBV9
CASSLSTLGGSYNEQFF
TGTGCCAGCAGCCTATCTACCCTCGGGGGCTCCTACAATGAGCAGTTCTTC
>TRBD2|TRBJ2-7|NA|TRBV4-1
CASSQGRGGPYEQYF
TGCGCCAGCAGCCAAGGCCGCGGGGGGCCCTACGAGCAGTACTTC
>TRBD1|TRBJ2-1|NA|TRBV7-9
CASSLPLKGQGDNEQFF
TGTGCCAGCAGCTTGCCCCTCAAGGGACAGGGGGACAATGAGCAGTTCTTC
>TRBD2|TRBJ2-7|NA|TRBV6-5
CASSSIGLAVPYEQYF
TGTGCCAGCAGTTCCATCGGACTAGCGGTTCCCTACGAGCAGTACTTC